This TCR beta chain is from a study of T cells after yellow fever vaccination. The overall study: Any fraction with a low cell number was prepared using SMART-Seq v4 Ultra Low Input.

About this clonotype: Its matching antigen is unknown.

Synthesis of TCR cDNA relied on 5'RACE template switching, which attached a universal primer site and UMIs. TCRdb re-called the 5' RACE reads through MiXCR, storing one row per CDR3 protein. The sample lists about 510,000 distinct CDR3 sequences; 21% were seen once. V gave up 6 bases and J gave up 8 bases, with 22 bases separating them. The germline V gene has CDR1 MNHEY and CDR2 SMNVEV (reference sequence). The CDR3 is 15 amino acids. Study findings and constraints: Most primary-vaccination clones recurred post-booster (roughly 96% CD4, around 88% CD8). FACS-sorted repertoires might harbor abundant contaminating clonotypes from the bulk population.

V and J are TRBV27 and TRBJ1-2; weak D call: TRBD1 (6 bases). Sample: PBMCs, taken about 21 days after the first yellow fever vaccination. This sequence originates from a man aged 18-30 years who received the YFV17D yellow fever vaccine. The chain's CDR3 is CASRMSRDTLGGYTF. The CDR3, as DNA: TGTGCCAGCAGGATGTCCCGGGACACCCTTGGGGGCTACACCTTC.